The clone carrying this T cell receptor beta chain came up many times. Its antigen is undetermined. The data derive from a study of post-analysis software for immune sequencing data. Tagging with unique molecular identifiers was a feature of the TCR beta cDNA libraries. MiXCR, run by TCRdb on the PCR reads, gives a single entry per CDR3 protein. The data hold some 260,000 distinct CDR3 sequences, with about 38% observed a single time. Findings of the study overall: Analysis by F measure revealed that same-batch samples clustered strongly together. Relative to controls, patients had 4 or 5 TRBV segments at higher frequency, with TRBV5-6, TRBV5-1 and TRBV20-1 among these. The normalized Chao1 diversity of multiple sclerosis patients was significantly lower than that of controls.

CDR1 is KGHDR and CDR2 is SFDVKD in the germline V gene. This CDR3 comprises 15 residues. Trimming at V came to 2 bases and at J to 9 bases, leaving 7 bases not matched to a gene. V gene TRBV24-1 combines with J gene TRBJ2-1; the match to TRBD1 covers 9 bases. This receptor was obtained from a girl aged 5 to 17 with multiple sclerosis. Source material: blood. CDR3 bases: TGTGCCACCAGTGATTCGGGACAGGGTAACCGTGAGCAGTTCTTC. Its protein product is CATSDSGQGNREQFF.